This T cell receptor beta chain was profiled in a study of cytomegalovirus exposure and HLA in healthy donors (dated by TCRdb to about 2017). For the study in its entirety: An earlier analysis of roughly 570 of the donors reported approximately 280 Gb of sequence data and 117 million unique TCR beta sequences obtained from about 200 million T cells. Among the roughly 390 genotyped donors, about 83% belonged to the genetic ancestry cluster associated with self-reported Caucasian donors. Alongside the repertoire data, information on donor age, sex, ethnicity and CMV serostatus was compiled. Four or five DR-DQ haplotypes were treated as single units for association and clustering because of strong linkage in the cohort. An earlier analysis of fewer than 750 of the donors used high-throughput TCR beta sequencing to judge whether each TCR beta V gene segment behaved as functional or pseudogenic. Rather than using new phenotypic data, the later analysis identified candidate immune exposures from TCR beta sequences and from how often those sequences occurred across donors. Every discovery cohort repertoire had been produced on one sequencing platform. The number of donors typed differed by locus, with roughly 620-630 for A, B, C, DRB1 and DQB1, about 500 for DQA1, nearly 610 for DPA1, and some 470 for DPB1. An early release that covered about 600 HLA-typed donors contained around 300 gigabases of sequencing data and approximately 85 million unique TCR sequences. Across around 400 genotyped donors of the cohort, an average of about 240,000 unique TCR beta nucleotide sequences per donor were sequenced, and 15% to 20% of those sequences were non-productive. A later genetic analysis used genome-wide SNP genotypes for about three fifths of the 666 donors, treating that subset as a discovery cohort. A later analysis re-examined previously published TCR beta repertoires from about 670 donors and added high-resolution HLA genotyping to investigate patterns of TCR occurrence. The study profiled the T cell repertoires of about 640 subjects by immunosequencing and related them to cytomegalovirus serostatus. The study combined high-throughput TCR immunosequencing, statistical association of individual TCRs with disease status, and machine learning to predict cytomegalovirus infection status. HLA typing covered class I and class II loci at four-digit resolution. The study aimed to test whether signatures of past pathogen exposure could be identified by cataloging public T cell receptors. Besides the first cohort of around 700 subjects, a separate validation cohort made up of about 120 different subjects was used.

To prepare the library, the immunoSEQ multiplex PCR assay was applied. A mixture of 60 forward primers for TCR Vbeta segments and 13 reverse primers for TCR Jbeta segments was used in the multiplex PCR. The CDR3 region of rearranged TCR beta genes was amplified from genomic DNA by a multiplex PCR assay. Amplified TCR beta libraries were sequenced as 87-base-pair reads on the Illumina HiSeq System. On the study's bioinformatics: In a later analysis, roughly 80 million unique TCR beta chains were counted across the 650 to 750 repertoires, and roughly 11 million of these chains were shared by at least two donors. Raw reads were error-corrected and collapsed into unique sequences by a nearest-neighbor algorithm in which closely related sequences were merged to remove PCR and sequencing errors. Alignment of CDR3 sequences to IMGT reference sequences was used to assign V, D and J gene segments. Each retained sequence needed at least a six-nucleotide match to both a V gene segment and a J gene segment. A rearrangement was called productive if the CDR3 had no stop codons and remained in frame with V and J, and every other rearrangement was called non-productive. CDR3 was defined according to IMGT convention as the region running from the second conserved V-encoded cysteine to the conserved J-encoded phenylalanine. The earlier analysis of 500 to 650 of the donors excluded any sequence lacking an unambiguous match to a single V gene segment. In an earlier analysis of approximately 610 of the donors, V segments were called functional above 56.7% productive rearrangements and were called segregating when the between-donor standard deviation exceeded 5%. A statistical classification framework was developed to diagnose cytomegalovirus status using the catalog of TCR beta chain sequences. In a later analysis, V and J genes were assigned by comparing TCR nucleotide sequences against IMGT/GENE-DB human TR gene sequences. A later analysis assigned CDR3 sequences and most-parsimonious VDJ recombination scenarios with the TCRdist pipeline. A later analysis defined each TCR beta chain by its CDR3 amino acid sequence plus V-gene family, and excluded reads lacking a unique V-gene family. In a later analysis, 450 to 600 highly shared, low-generation-probability nucleotide sequences were removed to address suspected cross-contamination and a sequencing artifact. In a later analysis, a clonal expansion index for each public chain was calculated from normalized within-repertoire ranks of inferred template counts. In a later analysis, generation probabilities were computed with a VDJ recombination model fitted to out-of-frame rearrangements, and the resulting probabilities were checked against IGoR. In a later analysis, hypergeometric tests were used to score TCR-TCR, TCR-HLA and TCR-CMV co-occurrence, with a repertoire-size bias correction applied to TCR pairs. A later analysis estimated false discovery rates by permuting HLA or CMV assignments 20 times. In a later analysis, co-occurring TCRs were grouped using DBSCAN, and TCRdist sequence similarity was added for clustering within HLA-allele-positive subsets. For co-occurrence clustering, repertoires with fewer than 30,000 or more than 120,000 public chains were excluded, along with roughly 5 repertoires with anomalous nucleotide sharing. Entries here come from immuneACCESS through TCRdb and include only in-frame sequences with V and J called. Some clones fail to appear in such tables; in the studies checked, an unresolved V gene covers under half of the shortfall, and the cause of the remainder is unknown. V and J calls and clone size are copied from that table; D and trimming were computed from the DNA. The sample has fewer than 110,000 clones on record, 60% to 85% of them singletons. The ten largest account for approximately 4.3% of the sample.

The cohort consisted of fewer than 700 healthy bone marrow donors. At the time of sampling, all cohort members were nominally healthy, though unrecorded immune exposures were likely present. The donor tested CMV seropositive, placing the donor among the 310 or so seropositive members of the cohort. Every donor gave a peripheral blood sample, and the peripheral blood mononuclear cells from that sample were used for TCR beta sequencing. The Qiagen DNeasy Blood Extraction Kit was used to extract genomic DNA from the blood cell samples. Overall results and qualifications from the work: In a later genetic analysis, fewer N-insertions in productive TCRs were reported among donors in an Asian-associated ancestry cluster than the roughly 670-donor mean. In a later analysis, 15,000 to 20,000 TCR beta sequences were associated with specific HLA alleles at a false discovery rate of 0.05. The authors suggested that the approach could potentially be generalized to other disease states and immunological phenotypes. Some IMGT-functional V segments, including TRBV6-2 and TRBV6-3, could not be told apart with the 87-base-pair reads, so those segments were excluded. The study listed 164 TCR beta chains as associated with cytomegalovirus. A further reported finding was that TCR beta sequences accurately predicted the HLA-A and HLA-B alleles for most subjects in the first cohort. Because some donors lacked HLA typing at each locus, the association tests relied only on the typed subset. A cluster of highly shared sequence variants was judged likely to be a technical artifact of the sequencing pipeline. V-gene and J-gene trimming of TCR beta chains was associated with a missense DCLRE1C variant in a later genetic analysis, and the association was replicated in an independent cohort. Assigning TCR associations to individual alleles was difficult when HLA alleles, especially DR and DQ, strongly co-occurred. Broadly in line with IMGT annotations, most TCR beta V segments showed up in productive rearrangements about 87% or about 30% of the time in an earlier analysis of 450 to 750 of the donors. Only TCR beta chains were sequenced in this cohort, and the absence of alpha or paired-chain data limited detectable features. Across donors, most TCR sequences were observed very rarely, whereas some public TCRs were present in many individuals. Sequencing depth was assumed to be roughly uniform across donors in the presence/absence analyses, though that assumption may not hold. Because counts were too low, about 18 rarely observed V segments, including chromosome 9 orphons, were left out of the earlier analysis of 587 of the donors. The classifier was reported to diagnose cytomegalovirus status with high specificity and sensitivity in both the original and validation cohorts. A later analysis found that most CMV-associated TCR beta chains appeared HLA-restricted, with HLA associations seemingly driven largely by CMV exposure. Correlated functional status among segregating V segments might be attributable to linkage disequilibrium, but an unknown experimental factor could not be ruled out. A later analysis found that HLA-associated TCR beta chains were more clonally expanded and had lower generation probabilities than equally common non-associated chains. CMV serostatus was the only immune exposure information available for the cohort. In vitro tests confirmed that a few of the cytomegalovirus-associated TCR beta chains recognize cytomegalovirus antigens. According to a later analysis, TCR association rates differed among HLA loci, with DRB1 alleles showing the most associated TCRs and HLA-C alleles showing the fewest. According to a later analysis, parvovirus B19, influenza, CMV and Epstein-Barr virus appeared linked to several top co-occurrence clusters.

Deletion took 2 bases off V and 0 bases off J, with a span of 14 bases between the germline ends. The CDR3 spans 17 residues, from the cysteine through the phenylalanine. Left in the record is the CDR3 DNA by itself, 51 bases read in frame from the first base. The germline V gene supplies CDR1 KGHSH and CDR2 LQKENI. About this clone itself: Its antigen target is currently unknown. One base away there is no much larger clone; base qualities are not given.

Sequencing used PBMCs. The sequence came from a man aged 45 to 65 in good health and CMV-seropositive. The chain is encoded by TRBV18 joined to TRBJ1-3, with the identity of the D gene unclear. The CDR3 amino acid sequence is: CASSPGPPGPSGNTIYF. At the DNA level, the sequence is TGTGCCAGCTCACCAGGGCCTCCCGGCCCCTCTGGAAACACCATATATTTT.